This T cell receptor (beta chain) was captured by sequencing in a study of blood T cell repertoires in COVID-19. Overall study context: COVID-19 samples collected from the United States, Italy and Spain covered acute and convalescent phases.

Original data processing: Reference gene primer amplification gave nucleated cell count estimates. Profiling relied on immunoSEQ multiplex PCR, and the TCRdb table lists in-frame clones only, not all of them. The V and J calls and clone size are taken from that table; D and trimming were inferred from the DNA. This table holds about 380,000 clones, about 90% found once. Enrolled through a virtual design, the participants were between roughly 18 and 100 years of age and came from about two dozen US areas. Two negative PCRs, clearance, or symptom resolution had been documented for recovered Cohort 3 donors. The CDR3 length is 13 residues. Trimming left V 3 bases short and J 6 bases short, with 10 bases between. CDR1 is SNHLY, CDR2 FYNNEI, per germline.

The chain employs TRBV2 and TRBJ2-3; D is ambiguous. Sequenced sample: PBMCs or T cells enriched from blood (not recorded which). The source of this sequence is a man younger than 45 who had recovered from COVID-19. The CDR3 coding sequence is TGTGCCAGCAGTGACGGTGTCGCCGATACGCAGTATTTT. It codes for CASSDGVADTQYF.